Following are 17 T cell receptor beta chains from one sample sequenced in a study of vaccination and CD4 T cells after COVID-19. As for treatment: approximately nine-day PBMC culture with coronavirus spike peptide pools or control peptides (ViraFEST assay). The antigens of these receptors remain unknown. An Oncomine TCR Beta short-read assay was used to sequence the DNA from cultured CD4+ T cells. One entry per CDR3 protein results from TCRdb running MiXCR on the PCR reads. This table has just under 20,000 distinct CDR3 sequences, 42% appearing once. The sequencing used CD4+ T cells from blood, cultured in vitro, collected before SARS-CoV-2 vaccination. These receptors were collected from a human donor who received a COVID-19 vaccine.

The chain carries TRBV15 and TRBJ2-3, with TRBD2 as a possible D gene (5 bases). The CDR3 runs 16 residues. Trimming left V 1 base short and J 0 bases short, with 11 bases between. Germline V gives CDR1 LNHNV, CDR2 YYDKDF (reference sequence). CDR3: CATSRARRTSTDTQYF. As DNA, the CDR3 is TGTGCCACCAGCAGAGCCCGTAGGACTAGCACAGATACGCAGTATTTT.

V is TRBV5-1 and J is TRBJ1-3; no reliable D call. This CDR3 has 16 residues. Germline CDR1 SGHRS, CDR2 YFSETQ. V dropped 1 base and J dropped 2 bases, with 13 bases sitting between them. CDR3 amino acids: CASSLRRVGTGNTIYF. The CDR3 DNA sequence: TGCGCCAGCAGCTTGCGGAGGGTCGGTACTGGAAACACCATATATTTT.

In its sample, this clonotype was seen a few times. This chain joins TRBV20-1 and TRBJ1-5; D remains unclear. This CDR3 contains 17 residues. The V gene's germline CDR1 is DFQATT and CDR2 SNEGSKA (reference sequence). V gave up 3 bases and J gave up 1 base, with 19 bases separating them. CDR3 sequence reads: CSASPLRVGASNQPQHF. The CDR3 nucleotides are TGCAGTGCTAGCCCTCTTCGGGTAGGAGCGAGCAATCAGCCCCAGCATTTT.

This chain links TRBV28 with TRBJ1-2; TRBD1 might be the D (6 bases). In germline, CDR1 is MDHEN, CDR2 SYDVKM. The V and J ends lost 2 bases and 4 bases respectively, with 8 bases between them. The CDR3 is 13 residues long. The CDR3 here is CASSLTGIYGYTF. The CDR3 DNA sequence: TGTGCCAGCAGTTTAACAGGGATCTATGGCTACACCTTC.

The chain uses TRBV30 and TRBJ2-7; TRBD1 or TRBD2 may be the D gene (5 bases each). The CDR3 contains 12 residues. Trimming left V 3 bases short and J 5 bases short, with 11 bases between. Germline V gene sequence: CDR1 GTSNPN, CDR2 SVGIG (reference sequence). The DNA for the CDR3 is TGTGCCTGGAGGAGGGACCCCCACGAGCAGTACTTC. Protein: CAWRRDPHEQYF.

The chain recombines TRBV19 with TRBJ1-1; the match to TRBD1 covers 7 bases. Germline V gene lookup returns CDR1 LNHDA and CDR2 SQIVND (reference sequence). Unmatched junction bases numbered 12, after V lost 7 bases and J lost 7 bases. The CDR3 totals 14 residues. The CDR3 spells CASTPNGRGFEAFF. CDR3 DNA: TGTGCCAGTACCCCGAACGGCAGGGGGTTTGAAGCTTTCTTT.

The rearrangement uses TRBV5-1 and TRBJ2-2; D gene uncertain. Trimming cost V 4 bases and J 1 base, with 17 bases left between them. The CDR3 covers 17 residues. Germline CDR1 reads SGHRS; CDR2 reads YFSETQ. Here the CDR3 reads CASSRMVGGKNTGELFF. The CDR3 DNA sequence: TGCGCCAGCAGCCGGATGGTAGGCGGAAAGAACACCGGGGAGCTGTTTTTT.

Written as DNA, the CDR3 is TGTGCCAGCAGCTTGGGGCAGTCCTCTGGAAACACCATATATTTT. It is translated as CASSLGQSSGNTIYF. The chain recombines TRBV7-7 with TRBJ1-3; possible D gene TRBD1, 5 bases. CDR1 is SSHAT and CDR2 is FNYEAQ in the germline V gene (reference sequence). Trimming pared 3 bases from V and 0 bases from J, leaving 9 bases between. The CDR3 length is 15 residues.

The CDR3 DNA sequence: TGTGCCAGCAGCCCAGTGGGACAAACGAGGGGCACTGAAGCTTTCTTT. Translated, it gives CASSPVGQTRGTEAFF. The rearrangement joins TRBV7-9 to TRBJ1-1, with D possibly TRBD1 on 6 matching bases. With 5 bases removed from V and 4 bases from J, the gap between germline ends came to 20 bases. Germline V lookup: CDR1 SEHNR, CDR2 FQNEAQ (reference sequence). This CDR3 has 16 residues.

This clonotype turned up a few times. This chain joins TRBV5-4 and TRBJ2-5; TRBD2 matches at 16 bases. J lost 14 bases, V lost 2 bases, and 12 bases had no gene match. The germline V gene encodes CDR1 SGHNT and CDR2 YYREEE (reference sequence). CDR3 length equals 16 residues. The CDR3 DNA reads as TGTGCCAGCAGCTTCGGGACTAGCGGGGGGGCGAAGACCCTATACTTC. It codes for CASSFGTSGGAKTLYF.

This rearrangement joins TRBV24-1 to TRBJ2-5; 9 nucleotides match TRBD1. The V gene end was trimmed by 3 bases and the J gene end by 5 bases; junction bases not matched to a gene: 12. The CDR3 is 17 residues long. CDR1 is KGHDR and CDR2 is SFDVKD in the germline V gene. CDR3 nucleotides: TGTGCCACCAGTGATACCAACCGGGACAGGGCGGGTGAGACCCAGTACTTC. This sequence encodes CATSDTNRDRAGETQYF.

The chain carries TRBV6-1 and TRBJ2-1; 8 bases map to TRBD1. Trimming took 8 bases from V and 9 from J; bases not matched to a gene: 21. This CDR3 contains 17 residues. The germline V gene has CDR1 MNHNS and CDR2 SASEGT. The CDR3 here is CASGHAYIRGRSSEQFF. The CDR3 DNA reads as TGTGCCAGCGGCCACGCCTATATCAGGGGGCGAAGTAGTGAGCAGTTCTTC.

The rearrangement uses TRBV20-1 and TRBJ2-7, with 9 nucleotides matching TRBD1. V lost 3 bases to trimming and J lost 3 bases; unmatched junction nucleotides: 6. Per the germline V gene, CDR1 is DFQATT and CDR2 is SNEGSKA (reference sequence). CDR3 size: 14 residues. CDR3 protein: CSASGTGLGYEQYV. The CDR3 DNA reads as TGCAGTGCTAGCGGGACAGGGTTGGGCTACGAGCAGTACGTC.

This clonotype occurred a few times. The chain combines TRBV15 with TRBJ2-3; 8 bases map to TRBD1. Germline CDR1 LNHNV, CDR2 YYDKDF (reference sequence). The trim removed 1 base at V and 3 bases at J, leaving 18 bases unmatched. This CDR3 is built from 20 residues. Here the CDR3 reads CATSRGAIVVRGRLTDTQYF. The CDR3 DNA reads as TGTGCCACCAGCAGAGGGGCTATAGTTGTCAGGGGGCGTCTTACAGATACGCAGTATTTT.

This clonotype came up a few times. The chain carries TRBV7-2 and TRBJ1-6; D is possibly TRBD1 (6 bases). The V end lost 5 bases, the J end lost 4 bases, and 12 bases lay between the germline ends. Per the germline V gene, CDR1 is SGHTA and CDR2 is FQGNSA. The CDR3 has 15 residues. CDR3 in amino acids: CASSPGQLYNSPLHF. The CDR3 coding sequence is TGTGCCAGCAGCCCTGGACAGCTTTATAATTCACCCCTCCACTTT. Looking up the rest from reference TRBV7-2 and TRBJ1-6 gives the full variable domain: GAGVSQSPSNKVTEKGKDVELRCDPISGHTALYWYRQSLGQGLEFLIYFQGNSAPDKSGLPSDRFSAERTGGSVSTLTIQRTQQEDSAVYLCASSPGQLYNSPLHFGNGTRLTVT.

This clonotype has only a few counts. The rearrangement uses TRBV5-4 and TRBJ1-1; possibly TRBD1 for D (6 bases). V shed 0 bases and J shed 7 bases, with 16 bases lying between them. The CDR3 has 15 amino acids. Germline values: CDR1 SGHNT, CDR2 YYREEE (reference sequence). The CDR3: CASSLAGRTVVEAFF. In DNA, the CDR3 is TGTGCCAGCAGCTTGGCGGGGAGGACAGTGGTTGAAGCTTTCTTT.

This clonotype was detected a few times. The chain joins TRBV6-2 or TRBV6-3 to TRBJ1-2; TRBD1 is a possible D gene (5 bases). With 5 bases removed from V and 6 bases from J, the gap between germline ends came to 10 bases. The CDR3 extends over 12 amino acids. The V gene's germline CDR1 is MNHEY and CDR2 SVGEGT. The CDR3 spells CASSQGFDGYTF. CDR3 sequence (DNA): TGTGCCAGCAGTCAGGGATTCGATGGCTACACCTTC.